These 9 T cell receptor beta chains came from one sample sequenced in a study of blood T cell repertoires in COVID-19. The assay was immunoSEQ multiplex PCR, and TCRdb's table has in-frame clones only and misses some. The repertoire holds about 75,000 clones, with 84% as singletons. Specimen: peripheral blood. The receptors come from a woman aged 45-60 years with acute or convalescent COVID-19.

The chain links TRBV6-2 or TRBV6-3 to TRBJ1-5; a weak D match, TRBD1 (5 bases). V was cut by 6 bases and J by 9 bases, with 18 bases left in between. This CDR3 comprises 14 residues. Germline CDR1 reads MNHEY; CDR2 reads SVGEGT. CDR3: CASSRTEGAGPQHF. For the CDR3, the DNA is TGTGCCAGCAGCCGAACAGAAGGGGCTGGGCCCCAGCATTTT.

The chain couples TRBV7-6 to TRBJ2-1; D gene uncertain. Germline CDR1 SGHVS, CDR2 FNYEAQ. Trimming cost V 1 base and J 7 bases, with 5 bases left between them. CDR3 length: 12 amino acids. The CDR3, as DNA: TGTGCCAGCAGCTTAGGTAGAAATGAGCAGTTCTTC. Encoded protein: CASSLGRNEQFF.

The gene calls are TRBV6-2 or TRBV6-3 and TRBJ2-7, with D tentatively TRBD2 (6 bases). Germline V gene lookup returns CDR1 MNHEY and CDR2 SVGEGT. The length of the CDR3 is 16 residues. Trimming removed 2 bases from V and 5 bases from J, with 19 bases in between. The CDR3 coding sequence is TGTGCCAGCAGTTACGAACTCGGGGGTCGCGAGGACGAGCAGTACTTC. Protein: CASSYELGGREDEQYF.

This clone was seen at least ten times. The rearrangement links TRBV6-2 or TRBV6-3 to TRBJ2-1; possibly TRBD2 for D (5 bases). The germline V and J ends were trimmed by 0 bases and 9 bases, with 6 bases remaining between them. CDR3 length: 12 residues. Looked up from germline, CDR1 is MNHEY and CDR2 is SVGEGT. CDR3: CASSYSSVEQFF. CDR3 nucleotides: TGTGCCAGCAGTTACTCTAGCGTTGAGCAGTTCTTC.

This clone was seen only a few times. J is TRBJ1-2 and V is TRBV7-2; a weak D match, TRBD1 (5 bases). This CDR3 contains 15 residues. The germline V gene encodes CDR1 SGHTA and CDR2 FQGNSA. V dropped 3 bases and J dropped 3 bases, with 14 bases sitting between them. The CDR3: CASSFTAGGDYGYTF. Written as DNA, the CDR3 is TGTGCCAGCAGCTTTACAGCCGGGGGAGACTATGGCTACACCTTC.

The chain is built from TRBV7-2 and TRBJ2-7; TRBD2 aligns across 8 bases. The CDR3 is 17 residues long. Germline trimming cut 2 bases from V and 0 bases from J; bases unmatched to any gene: 9. Looked up from germline, CDR1 is SGHTA and CDR2 is FQGNSA. CDR3 residues: CASSLSASGWSSYEQYF. Here the CDR3 DNA reads TGTGCCAGCAGCTTATCAGCTAGCGGGTGGAGCTCCTACGAGCAGTACTTC.

V gene TRBV5-1 combines with J gene TRBJ2-6; 7 bases fit TRBD2. The germline gives CDR1 SGHRS, CDR2 YFSETQ. Losses at the gene ends were 0 bases for V and 1 base for J; bases not matched to a gene: 10. The CDR3 has 19 residues. The CDR3 coding sequence is TGCGCCAGCAGCTTGGTATCGGGGGGAACTCTGTCTGGGGCCAACGTCCTGACTTTC. This translates into CASSLVSGGTLSGANVLTF. Supplemented by reference TRBV5-1 and TRBJ2-6, the full variable domain reads KAGVTQTPRYLIKTRGQQVTLSCSPISGHRSVSWYQQTPGQGLQFLFEYFSETQRNKGNFPGRFSGRQFSNSRSEMNVSTLELGDSALYLCASSLVSGGTLSGANVLTFGAGSRLTVL.

This clone was detected only once. The V gene is TRBV5-4, the J gene TRBJ1-1, with D uncertain. CDR1 is SGHNT and CDR2 is YYREEE in the germline V gene (reference sequence). V lost 2 bases to trimming and J lost 6 bases, with 11 bases between them. CDR3 length: 13 amino acids. CDR3 residues: CASSFEGRSEAFF. CDR3 nucleotides: TGTGCCAGCAGCTTCGAGGGTCGCTCTGAAGCTTTCTTT.

This clone was detected once. The CDR3 DNA reads TGTGCCAGCAGTTACTCGAATTTTGGGCAGGTTCTCTTCTACGAGCAGTACTTC. Protein sequence: CASSYSNFGQVLFYEQYF. The J gene is TRBJ2-7, the V gene TRBV6-2 or TRBV6-3; D is ambiguous. Germline V gene data show CDR1 as MNHEY and CDR2 as SVGEGT. This CDR3 is 18 amino acids long. Trimming removed 0 bases from V and 3 bases from J, with 21 bases in between.